The T cell receptor (beta chain) under discussion was sequenced for a study of shared clonotypes between healthy human individuals. The data were produced by immunoSEQ multiplex PCR, yet TCRdb's version contains in-frame clones alone and is incomplete. Of 2.3 million or so clones in the sample, over 90% were seen once. V gave up 3 bases and J gave up 4 bases, with 13 bases separating them. This CDR3 contains 16 residues. Germline-derived CDR1 and CDR2 are LNHDA and SQIVND (reference sequence). The chain links TRBV19 to TRBJ2-6; a possible D gene is TRBD2 (6 bases). The sequenced sample was naive CD4+ T cells from PBMCs. Subset indicated: CD45RA+ positively selected. The sequence came from a man younger than 35 in good health. Some clones in this sample may be carry-over from other donors' samples. CDR3: CASSMEGYFGANVLTF. In DNA, the CDR3 is TGTGCCAGTAGTATGGAGGGTTACTTCGGGGCCAACGTCCTGACTTTC.